This T cell receptor beta chain is from a study of vaccination effects on CD4 cells after COVID-19. The overall study: The cohort was immunized with two doses of either the BNT162b2 or mRNA-1273 vaccine. With around 9.4 ug/ml peptides and roughly 9.4 IU/ml IL-2, some 2 million PBMC per well were cultured.

The CDR3 is made up of 17 amino acids. Comment on this clone: The antigen remains undetermined.

The authors isolated CD4+ T cells after about 10 days of culture. Nucleocapsid antibodies were negative in the vaccine recipients, who had never had SARS-CoV-2 infection. Profiling relied on immunoSEQ multiplex PCR, and the TCRdb table lists in-frame clones only, not all of them. The sample holds about 48,000 clones, around 67% seen once. Sequenced here: CD4+ T cells from PBMCs cultured without peptide, sampled before COVID-19 vaccination. This receptor was obtained from a human donor who received a COVID-19 vaccine. The V call is TRBV23-1, the J call TRBJ2-7; D call uncertain. TRBV23-1 is an ORF for which the function is uncertain. CDR3 DNA sequence: TGCGCTCCTAGTCAAAGCTCCTCGCAGGTTAGCTCCTACGAGCAGTACTTC. It encodes CAPSQSSSQVSSYEQYF.